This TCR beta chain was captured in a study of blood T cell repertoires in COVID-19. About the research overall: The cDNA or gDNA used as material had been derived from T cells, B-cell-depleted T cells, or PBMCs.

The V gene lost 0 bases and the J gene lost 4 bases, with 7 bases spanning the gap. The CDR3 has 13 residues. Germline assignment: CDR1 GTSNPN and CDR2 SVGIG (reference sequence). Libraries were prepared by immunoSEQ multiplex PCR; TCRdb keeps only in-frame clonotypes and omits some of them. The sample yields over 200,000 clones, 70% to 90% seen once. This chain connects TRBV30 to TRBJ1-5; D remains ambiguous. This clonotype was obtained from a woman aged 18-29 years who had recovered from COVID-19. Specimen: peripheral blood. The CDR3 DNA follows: TGTGCCTGGAGTGTGGGGAGGAATCAGCCCCAGCATTTT. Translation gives CAWSVGRNQPQHF.